Shown below are 29 T cell receptor beta chains from a single sample sequenced in a study of blood T cell repertoires in COVID-19. TCRdb keeps only in-frame clones here, not all; method: immunoSEQ multiplex PCR. This repertoire shows over 200,000 clones, 70% to 90% found once; its top ten account for around 2.5%. Input material: peripheral blood. The receptors shown here come from a woman in her 50s with acute or convalescent COVID-19.

V usage is TRBV27 and J usage is TRBJ1-2, with 8 bases that match TRBD1. CDR1 and CDR2 (germline): MNHEY, SMNVEV (reference sequence). The CDR3 consists of 16 residues. V shed 4 bases, J shed 4 bases, and the junction held 11 bases outside the gene matches. The CDR3 is CASSWASGGAGYGYTF. The CDR3 bases are TGTGCCAGCAGTTGGGCTTCAGGGGGCGCAGGCTATGGCTACACCTTC.

This clone was counted a few times. This chain links TRBV2 with TRBJ2-7; 11 bases line up with TRBD1. V lost 4 bases and J lost 2; bases outside the gene matches: 4. The CDR3 is 15 residues long. Germline CDR1 SNHLY, CDR2 FYNNEI. The CDR3 DNA reads as TGTGCCAGCAGTGGGGGACAGGGGGACACCTACGAGCAGTACTTC. It specifies CASSGGQGDTYEQYF.

The V gene is TRBV24-1, the J gene TRBJ1-1; no firm D call. Germline CDR1 and CDR2: KGHDR and SFDVKD. Trimming removed 4 bases at V and 5 bases at J, with 10 bases between. This CDR3 spans 13 amino acids. The CDR3 region is CATSDGESTEAFF. The CDR3 region has the DNA TGTGCCACCAGTGACGGGGAAAGTACTGAAGCTTTCTTT.

The V gene is TRBV7-2, the J gene TRBJ1-1; TRBD1 matches at 7 bases. Looked up from germline, CDR1 is SGHTA and CDR2 is FQGNSA. CDR3 size: 15 residues. With V trimmed by 3 bases and J by 3 bases, 7 bases remained unmatched. The CDR3, as DNA: TGTGCCAGCAGCTTCGGAGGGGGCGGGTACACTGAAGCTTTCTTT. It translates to CASSFGGGGYTEAFF.

The chain joins TRBV4-2 to TRBJ2-3, with 7 nucleotides matching TRBD1. The V and J ends lost 0 bases and 1 base, in that order; junction bases with no gene match: 10. CDR1 LGHNA and CDR2 YNFKEQ come from the germline V gene. The CDR3 runs 18 residues. This chain's CDR3 is CASSQEARDSLRTDTQYF. CDR3 nucleotides: TGTGCCAGCAGCCAAGAGGCCCGGGACAGCCTCCGCACAGATACGCAGTATTTT.

The chain has TRBV29-1 and TRBJ2-7, with D possibly matching TRBD1 (5 bases). The CDR3 length is 14 residues. V was trimmed by 1 base and J by 0 bases, leaving 10 bases between them. Per the germline V gene, CDR1 is SQVTM and CDR2 is ANQGSEA. The CDR3 nucleotides are TGCAGCGTTGAAGGGGCAGACAGCTCCTACGAGCAGTACTTC. It specifies CSVEGADSSYEQYF.

The genes are TRBV6-5 and TRBJ1-2, with 7 bases matching TRBD1. In germline, CDR1 is MNHEY, CDR2 SVGAGI. The ends lost 4 bases at V and 3 bases at J; junction bases unmatched: 2. The CDR3 consists of 13 residues. CDR3 sequence: CASSFDRDYGYTF. The CDR3 bases are TGTGCCAGCAGTTTCGACAGGGACTATGGCTACACCTTC.

V and J are TRBV14 and TRBJ2-7; 8 positions agree with TRBD1. Germline assignment: CDR1 SGHDN and CDR2 FVKESK. Germline trimming cut 4 bases from V and 6 bases from J; bases unmatched to any gene: 2. This CDR3 has 12 residues. The CDR3 sequence is CASSPGGLEQYF. The CDR3 DNA is TGTGCCAGCAGCCCAGGGGGCCTCGAGCAGTACTTC.

The rearrangement uses TRBV6-5 and TRBJ1-3; perhaps TRBD1 as D (6 bases). V lost 1 base to trimming and J lost 0 bases, with 10 bases between them. The CDR3 sequence is 16 residues long. The germline V gene encodes CDR1 MNHEY and CDR2 SVGAGI. CDR3 sequence: CASSYYGQSSGNTIYF. The CDR3 nucleotides are TGTGCCAGCAGTTACTATGGACAGTCCTCTGGAAACACCATATATTTT.

The chain couples TRBV6-2 or TRBV6-3 to TRBJ1-5, with TRBD1 matching 12 bases. Germline V CDR1 and CDR2: MNHEY, SVGEGT. This CDR3 comprises 16 residues. V was clipped by 4 bases and J by 3 bases; unmatched bases: 4. This chain's CDR3 is CASSFGTGGDNQPQHF. The CDR3 bases are TGTGCCAGCAGTTTCGGGACAGGGGGCGACAATCAGCCCCAGCATTTT.

This clone was seen just once. V gene TRBV29-1 combines with J gene TRBJ2-3; 8 bases align to TRBD1. V lost 7 bases, J lost 4 bases, and 4 bases stayed unmatched. The CDR3 runs 12 residues. From germline, CDR1 is SQVTM and CDR2 ANQGSEA. The CDR3: CSGRQGSDTQYF. CDR3 DNA: TGCAGCGGGAGACAGGGGTCAGATACGCAGTATTTT.

This chain links TRBV27 with TRBJ1-4; 8 bases agree with TRBD1. The J segment lost 8 bases and the V segment lost 4 bases, leaving 6 bases of the junction unmatched. Germline CDR1 and CDR2: MNHEY and SMNVEV (reference sequence). The CDR3 extends over 14 amino acids. DNA of the CDR3: TGTGCCAGCAGTTCCGGGACAGGTGACGAAAAACTGTTTTTT. It translates to CASSSGTGDEKLFF. The whole variable domain, remainder taken from reference TRBV27 and TRBJ1-4, is EAQVTQNPRYLITVTGKKLTVTCSQNMNHEYMSWYRQDPGLGLRQIYYSMNVEVTDKGDVPEGYKVSRKEKRNFPLILESPSPNQTSLYFCASSSGTGDEKLFFGSGTQLSVL.

The chain couples TRBV27 to TRBJ1-1; possible D gene TRBD1, 5 bases. The V gene's germline CDR1 is MNHEY and CDR2 SMNVEV (reference sequence). V lost 6 bases to trimming and J lost 8 bases, with 13 bases between them. The CDR3 is 12 residues long. CDR3 sequence (DNA): TGTGCCAGCAGCACCGACAGCCGCGAAGCTTTCTTT. Translation: CASSTDSREAFF.

This chain joins TRBV2 and TRBJ1-4, with 7 bases matching TRBD1. This CDR3 has 14 amino acids. Germline loops: CDR1 SNHLY, CDR2 FYNNEI. J gave up 5 bases and V 3 bases, and 3 bases lay outside the gene matches. The CDR3 here is CASSDGQANEKLFF. In nucleotides, the CDR3 is TGTGCCAGCAGTGATGGACAGGCAAATGAAAAACTGTTTTTT.

V gene TRBV11-2 combines with J gene TRBJ2-3; 7 nucleotides line up with TRBD1. The CDR3 has 15 amino acids. Germline V gene lookup returns CDR1 SGHAT and CDR2 FQNNGV. J lost 2 bases, V lost 1 base, and 3 bases had no gene match. The CDR3 is CASSLAGQNTDTQYF. The CDR3 DNA sequence: TGTGCCAGCAGCTTAGCGGGACAGAACACAGATACGCAGTATTTT.

The rearrangement joins TRBV27 to TRBJ2-1; the D gene is possibly TRBD2 (6 bases). There are 16 residues in the CDR3. V dropped 0 bases and J dropped 0 bases, with 9 bases sitting between them. The germline V gene has CDR1 MNHEY and CDR2 SMNVEV (reference sequence). The DNA of the CDR3 is TGTGCCAGCAGTTTATCGGCGGGGAGCTCCTACAATGAGCAGTTCTTC. It codes for CASSLSAGSSYNEQFF.

V usage is TRBV9 and J usage is TRBJ2-1, with D possibly being TRBD1 (6 bases). Germline assignment: CDR1 SGDLS and CDR2 YYNGEE. CDR3 length: 15 amino acids. Trimming took off 0 bases at V and 8 bases at J, with 15 bases between the two ends. This CDR3 reads CASSVAPTGMHEQFF. The CDR3 nucleotides read TGTGCCAGCAGCGTAGCTCCCACAGGGATGCATGAGCAGTTCTTC.

This chain links TRBV19 with TRBJ2-5, with 8 bases lining up with TRBD1. There are 15 residues in the CDR3. Germline assignment: CDR1 LNHDA and CDR2 SQIVND (reference sequence). The V gene end was trimmed by 4 bases and the J gene end by 5 bases; junction bases not matched to a gene: 9. CDR3 sequence: CASSTTPGGLETQYF. The CDR3 DNA sequence: TGTGCCAGTAGTACCACGCCAGGGGGCCTCGAGACCCAGTACTTC.

The chain recombines TRBV7-3 with TRBJ2-7; 9 positions match TRBD2. Germline V lookup: CDR1 SGHTA, CDR2 FQGTGA. The CDR3 sequence is 14 residues long. J gave up 1 base and V 5 bases, and 3 bases lay outside the gene matches. CDR3 sequence: CASSPSGMSYEQYF. CDR3 in DNA: TGTGCCAGCAGCCCTAGCGGGATGTCCTACGAGCAGTACTTC. The complete variable domain, with remaining parts taken from reference TRBV7-3 and TRBJ2-7, reads GAGVSQTPSNKVTEKGKYVELRCDPISGHTALYWYRQSLGQGPEFLIYFQGTGAADDSGLPNDRFFAVRPEGSVSTLKIQRTERGDSAVYLCASSPSGMSYEQYFGPGTRLTVT.

This CDR3 is CASRGGTGPYEQYF. The CDR3 DNA reads TGTGCCAGCAGGGGGGGGACAGGCCCCTACGAGCAGTACTTC. The chain couples TRBV2 to TRBJ2-7, with a tentative D call TRBD1 (8 bases). CDR1 SNHLY and CDR2 FYNNEI come from the germline V gene. V lost 6 bases to trimming and J lost 2 bases, with 14 bases between them. The CDR3 covers 14 residues.

The chain has TRBV6-5 and TRBJ1-1, with a weak D call TRBD1 (5 bases). Trimming left V 2 bases short and J 0 bases short, with 13 bases between. The germline V gene has CDR1 MNHEY and CDR2 SVGAGI. This CDR3 has 16 amino acids. CDR3 coding DNA: TGTGCCAGCAGTTACCCTATGACAGTGATGAACACTGAAGCTTTCTTT. Protein: CASSYPMTVMNTEAFF.

The J gene is TRBJ1-5, the V gene TRBV6-1; 8 nucleotides align to TRBD1. Per the germline V gene, CDR1 is MNHNS and CDR2 is SASEGT. This CDR3 is 17 amino acids long. With V trimmed by 3 bases and J by 4 bases, 11 bases remained unmatched. This CDR3 is CASSEGGQGRGNQPQHF. CDR3 sequence (DNA): TGTGCCAGCAGTGAGGGCGGACAGGGAAGAGGAAATCAGCCCCAGCATTTT.

The V call is TRBV4-1, the J call TRBJ2-5, with 10 bases identical to TRBD1. CDR3 size: 15 residues. CDR1 and CDR2 from the germline V gene are MGHRA and YSYEKL. Trimming took 3 bases from V and 5 from J; bases not matched to a gene: 6. The CDR3 here is CASSHDRGQRETQYF. CDR3 bases: TGCGCCAGCAGCCATGACAGGGGGCAGAGGGAGACCCAGTACTTC.

CDR3 in amino acids: CATSHATSGSFYEQYF. The DNA of the CDR3 is TGTGCCACCAGTCATGCGACTAGCGGGAGTTTTTACGAGCAGTACTTC. This chain connects TRBV24-1 to TRBJ2-7; 12 nucleotides agree with TRBD2. The J segment lost 4 bases and the V segment lost 6 bases, leaving 9 bases of the junction unmatched. The germline V gene has CDR1 KGHDR and CDR2 SFDVKD. The CDR3 is 16 residues long.

CDR3 in amino acids: CAISSTEKPDTQYF. The DNA for the CDR3 is TGTGCCATCAGTAGTACTGAGAAGCCAGATACGCAGTATTTT. The rearrangement links TRBV10-3 to TRBJ2-3; D is uncertain. The CDR3 length is 14 residues. Trimming took off 5 bases at V and 4 bases at J, with 13 bases between the two ends. CDR1 is ENHRY and CDR2 is SYGVKD in the germline V gene.

This chain links TRBV9 with TRBJ1-2, with D hard to call. Germline lookup yields CDR1 SGDLS and CDR2 YYNGEE. The CDR3 sequence is 13 residues long. The V end was cut by 0 bases, the J end by 2 bases, with 5 bases between. CDR3 residues: CASSVGQNYGYTF. For the CDR3, the DNA is TGTGCCAGCAGCGTAGGACAAAACTATGGCTACACCTTC.

V gene TRBV11-3 combines with J gene TRBJ2-5, with 7 bases that match TRBD2. The germline CDR1 and CDR2 sequences are SGHNT and YENEEA. The CDR3 is 14 residues long. The V segment lost 1 base and the J segment 1 base; nucleotides outside the gene matches: 0. The DNA for the CDR3 is TGTGCCAGCAGCTTAGGGACTAGCCAAGAGACCCAGTACTTC. Translating gives CASSLGTSQETQYF.

The chain recombines TRBV29-1 with TRBJ2-3; a possible D gene is TRBD1 (5 bases). The germline gives CDR1 SQVTM, CDR2 ANQGSEA. This CDR3 is built from 14 residues. Trimming took off 3 bases at V and 2 bases at J, with 12 bases between the two ends. The CDR3 region has the DNA TGCAGCGTTGAGGGGCGGCAGTTCACAGATACGCAGTATTTT. Residues: CSVEGRQFTDTQYF.

The chain carries TRBV28 and TRBJ1-2; D gene ambiguous. V gave up 6 bases and J gave up 8 bases, with 19 bases separating them. The CDR3 contains 14 residues. CDR1 is MDHEN, CDR2 SYDVKM, per germline. CDR3 in DNA: TGTGCCAGCAGCCTCCGGGGATCGGGGAAGGGCTACACCTTC. This gives the protein CASSLRGSGKGYTF.